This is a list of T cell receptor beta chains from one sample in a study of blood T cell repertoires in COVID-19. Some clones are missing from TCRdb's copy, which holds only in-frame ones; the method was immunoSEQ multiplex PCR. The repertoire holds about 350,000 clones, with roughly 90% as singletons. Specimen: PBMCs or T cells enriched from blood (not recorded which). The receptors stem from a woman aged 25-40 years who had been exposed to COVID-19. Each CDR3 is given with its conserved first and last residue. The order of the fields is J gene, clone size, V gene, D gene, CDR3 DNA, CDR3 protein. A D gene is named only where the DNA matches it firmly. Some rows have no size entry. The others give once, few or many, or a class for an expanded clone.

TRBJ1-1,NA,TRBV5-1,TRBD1,TGCGCCAGCAGCACATCCGGACAGGGAGGGACTGAAGCTTTCTTT,CASSTSGQGGTEAFF
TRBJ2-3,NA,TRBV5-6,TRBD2,TGTGCCAGCAGCTTAGGCTGGGGACTAGAGACAGATACGCAGTATTTT,CASSLGWGLETDTQYF
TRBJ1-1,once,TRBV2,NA,TGTGCCAGCAAATTAGGAAGGGGAACTGAAGCTTTCTTT,CASKLGRGTEAFF
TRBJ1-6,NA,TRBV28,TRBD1,TGTGCCAGCAGACCAAACAGGGGGCTGGTCTATAATTCACCCCTCCACTTT,CASRPNRGLVYNSPLHF
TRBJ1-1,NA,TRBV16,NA,TGTGCCAGCAGCCGCTCGGACTTTACAGACACTGAAGCTTTCTTT,CASSRSDFTDTEAFF
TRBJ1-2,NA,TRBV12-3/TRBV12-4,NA,TGTGCCAGCAGTTACGACAGTGTTGGGTACACCTTC,CASSYDSVGYTF
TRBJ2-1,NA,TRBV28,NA,TGTACGTCAGGCCCCCCGGTCAATGAGCAGTTCTTC,CTSGPPVNEQFF
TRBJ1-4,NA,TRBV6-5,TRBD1,TGTGCCAGCAGTTCCCGCTTCGGGACAGGGGGTAAACTGTTTTTT,CASSSRFGTGGKLFF
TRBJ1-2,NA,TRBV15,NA,TGTGCCACCAGCAGAGTTCTGCATGGGGGCGATGGCTACACCTTC,CATSRVLHGGDGYTF
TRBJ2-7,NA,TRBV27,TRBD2,TGTGCCAGCAGTCCCAGACTAGCGGAAAGGTACGAGCAGTACTTC,CASSPRLAERYEQYF
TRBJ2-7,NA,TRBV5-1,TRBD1,TGCGCCAGCAGCTTTATAACAGGGGCCGAGCAGTACTTC,CASSFITGAEQYF
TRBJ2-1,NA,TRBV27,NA,TGTGCCAGCAGTTTATCGAGGAGTGAGCAGTTCTTC,CASSLSRSEQFF
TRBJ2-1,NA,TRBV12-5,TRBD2,TGTGCTAGTGGTTTGGTACGACTAGCGGGTTACAATGAGCAGTTCTTC,CASGLVRLAGYNEQFF
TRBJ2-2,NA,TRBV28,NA,TGTGCCAGCGGCCCTTATCGGGGGGCTCTAACCGGGGAGCTGTTTTTT,CASGPYRGALTGELFF
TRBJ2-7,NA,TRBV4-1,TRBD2,TGCGCCAGCAGCCAGATCCCGGGAGCGGGAGTCCCCGAGCAGTACTTC,CASSQIPGAGVPEQYF
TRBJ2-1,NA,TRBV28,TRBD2,TGTGCCAGCAGTTCTACCTTTTGGGCTAGCGGGAGGATCTCCTACAATGAGCAGTTCTTC,CASSSTFWASGRISYNEQFF
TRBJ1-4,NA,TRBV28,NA,TGTGCCAGCAGTTTACGGTCAGGCCTGCTTGAAAAACTGTTTTTT,CASSLRSGLLEKLFF
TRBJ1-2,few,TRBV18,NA,TGTGCCAGCTCACAACGGGGAGATAACTATGGCTACACCTTC,CASSQRGDNYGYTF
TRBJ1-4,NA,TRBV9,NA,TGTGCCAGCAGCGTAGCAGGAGGTGAAAAACTGTTTTTT,CASSVAGGEKLFF
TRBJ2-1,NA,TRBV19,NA,TGTGCCAGTAACCCAGGGTTCAGGACCCCCCCCGGTGAGCAGTTCTTC,CASNPGFRTPPGEQFF
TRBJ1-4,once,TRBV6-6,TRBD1,TGTGCCAGCAGCCGTCGACAGGGAGGTGAAAAACTGTTTTTT,CASSRRQGGEKLFF
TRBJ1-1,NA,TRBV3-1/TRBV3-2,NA,TGTGCCAGCAGCCCCTTTTTTGGGCCTAACACTGAAGCTTTCTTT,CASSPFFGPNTEAFF
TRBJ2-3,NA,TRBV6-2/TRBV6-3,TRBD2,TGTGCCAGCAGTCCGAGACTAGCGGGAGGGGATACGCAGTATTTT,CASSPRLAGGDTQYF
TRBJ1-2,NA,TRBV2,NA,TGTGCCAGCAGGAGAACAGGGTGGGACTATGGCTACACCTTC,CASRRTGWDYGYTF
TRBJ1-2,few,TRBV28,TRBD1,TGTGCCAGCAGCCGACAGGGGGCTCATGGCTACACCTTC,CASSRQGAHGYTF
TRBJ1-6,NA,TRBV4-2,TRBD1,TGTGCCAGCAGCCGATCGGGACAGGGAGATAATTCACCCCTCCACTTT,CASSRSGQGDNSPLHF
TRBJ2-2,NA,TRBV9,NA,TGTGCCAGCAGCGTATCGTCCGGGGAGCTGTTTTTT,CASSVSSGELFF
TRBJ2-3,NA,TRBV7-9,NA,TGTGCCAGCAGCCCGGTGGGAGCGGGCACAGATACGCAGTATTTT,CASSPVGAGTDTQYF
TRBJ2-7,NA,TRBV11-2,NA,TGTGCCAGCAGCTTAGACAGCCAGGATCTACGTGAGCAGTACTTC,CASSLDSQDLREQYF
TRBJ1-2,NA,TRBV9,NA,TGTGCCAGCAGCGTAGGGAGCGCCCAGGGCTACACCTTC,CASSVGSAQGYTF
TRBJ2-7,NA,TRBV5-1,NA,TGCGCCAGCAGCCCCGCGGGACAGAGTTACGAGCAGTACTTC,CASSPAGQSYEQYF
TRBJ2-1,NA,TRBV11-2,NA,TGTGCCAGCAGCCCCCAAATCGACACCTCGAGCTCCTACAATGGGCAGTTCTTC,CASSPQIDTSSSYNGQFF
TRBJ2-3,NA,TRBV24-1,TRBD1,TGTGCCACCAGTGACCGCTGGGACAGGGGTGGTCATACGCAGTATTTT,CATSDRWDRGGHTQYF
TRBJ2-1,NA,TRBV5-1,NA,TGCGCCAGCAGCTTGATACAGGACAATGAGCAGTTCTTC,CASSLIQDNEQFF
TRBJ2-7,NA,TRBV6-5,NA,TGTGCCAGCATGTCGCTTTTTCGGGACTACGAGCAGTACTTC,CASMSLFRDYEQYF
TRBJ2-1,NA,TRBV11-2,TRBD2,TGTGCCAGCAGCTATGGACTAGCGGACATCTATGATGAGCAGTTCTTC,CASSYGLADIYDEQFF
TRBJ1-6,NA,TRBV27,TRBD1,TGTGCCAGCAGTATCACCTGGGACAGGAGCTCCTATAATTCACCCCTCCACTTT,CASSITWDRSSYNSPLHF
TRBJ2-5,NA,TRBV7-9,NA,TGTGCCAGCAGCTTTTCTGAGACCCAGTACTTC,CASSFSETQYF
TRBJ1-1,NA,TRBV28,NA,TGTGCCAGCAGTTCCATTAACACTGAAGCTTTCTTT,CASSSINTEAFF
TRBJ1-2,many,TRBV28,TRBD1,TGTGCCAGCAGAACAGGGGACTATGGCTACACCTTC,CASRTGDYGYTF
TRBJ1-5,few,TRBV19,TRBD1,TGTGCCAGTAGTAGGGGACAGGGGGCCGGGAATCAGCCCCAGCATTTT,CASSRGQGAGNQPQHF
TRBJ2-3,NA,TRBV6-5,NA,TGTGCCAGCACACTGTCAGATACGCAGTATTTT,CASTLSDTQYF
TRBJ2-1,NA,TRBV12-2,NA,TGTGCAAGTCGCTTAGCCGCGACTAGCGGGAGAAACTCCTACAATGAGCAGTTCTTC,CASRLAATSGRNSYNEQFF
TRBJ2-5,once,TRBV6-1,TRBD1,TGTGCCAGCAGTGAACTTAACAGGGGGCGCAGAGAGACCCAGTACTTC,CASSELNRGRRETQYF
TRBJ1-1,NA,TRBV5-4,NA,TGTGCCAGCAGCTTGGCCTCCGGGATCGAAGCTTTCTTT,CASSLASGIEAFF
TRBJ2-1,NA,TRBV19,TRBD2,TGTGCCAGTAGTATAACGGGGGGACGGGCAGAGCAGTTCTTC,CASSITGGRAEQFF
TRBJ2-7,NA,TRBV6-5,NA,TGTGCCAGCAGGGACTCCGAACGGGTAGTCTACGAGCAGTACTTC,CASRDSERVVYEQYF
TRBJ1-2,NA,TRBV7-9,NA,TGTGCCAGCAGCTTACGGGGGGCCAACTATGGCTACACCTTC,CASSLRGANYGYTF
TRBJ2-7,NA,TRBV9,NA,TGTGCCAGCAGCGTAACCGGGACTCCCGGATACGAGCAGTACTTC,CASSVTGTPGYEQYF